The clone carrying this T cell receptor (beta chain) is a singleton in its sample. The CDR3 has 13 amino acids. CDR1 MDHEN and CDR2 SYDVKM come from the germline V gene. The ends were cut back, 5 bases at V and 5 bases at J, with 12 bases in the middle. This sample is drawn from a study of OX40 agonist ivuxolimab in advanced cancers. On the study more broadly: Enrollees could have had prior anti-PD-1, anti-PD-L1 or anti-CTLA-4 therapy, which around 43% had received.

TCRdb's copy holds only in-frame clones and misses some; the assay was immunoSEQ multiplex PCR. The data contain more than 80,000 clones, 91% of them singletons. The chain couples TRBV28 to TRBJ2-5, with D maybe TRBD2 (5 bases). The TCR was taken from an adult with an advanced solid tumor such as melanoma, head and neck, liver or kidney cancer. The sequenced sample was CD4+ or CD8+ T cells sorted from blood, obtained in a trial of the OX40 agonist ivuxolimab. The CDR3 bases are TGTGCCAGCAGTATCTCCCCGGGGGAGACCCAGTACTTC. Residues: CASSISPGETQYF.